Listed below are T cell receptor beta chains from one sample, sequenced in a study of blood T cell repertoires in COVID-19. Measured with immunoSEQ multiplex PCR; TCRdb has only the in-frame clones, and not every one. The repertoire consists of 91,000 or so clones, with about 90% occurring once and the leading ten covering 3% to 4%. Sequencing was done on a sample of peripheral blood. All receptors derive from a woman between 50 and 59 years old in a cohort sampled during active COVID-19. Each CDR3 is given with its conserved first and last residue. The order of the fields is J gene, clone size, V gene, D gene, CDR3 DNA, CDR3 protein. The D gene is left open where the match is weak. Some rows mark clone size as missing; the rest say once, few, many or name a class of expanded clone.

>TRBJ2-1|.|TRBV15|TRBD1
TGTGCCACCAGCAGAGATGATATTTGGGTTGCTGGGACAGGGACCCTAGGGGAGCAGTTCTTC
CATSRDDIWVAGTGTLGEQFF
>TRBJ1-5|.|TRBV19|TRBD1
TGTGCCAGTAGCCTAAAGACAGGGGCTAGCAATCAGCCCCAGCATTTT
CASSLKTGASNQPQHF
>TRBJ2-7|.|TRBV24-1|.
TGTGCCACCAGTGGCCCCAGGGACGAGCAGTACTTC
CATSGPRDEQYF
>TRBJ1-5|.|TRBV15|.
TGTGCCACCAGCAGAGATTTGTGGGTGGGCCCGACTATGAATCAGCCCCAGCATTTT
CATSRDLWVGPTMNQPQHF
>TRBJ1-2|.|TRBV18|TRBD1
TGTGCCAGCTCACCGGAGGGGGCGACGGGCGTCTATGGCTACACCTTC
CASSPEGATGVYGYTF
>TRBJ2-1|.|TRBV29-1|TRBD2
TGCAGCGTTGTTGGGACTAGCGGGAATTTTGAGCAGTTCTTC
CSVVGTSGNFEQFF
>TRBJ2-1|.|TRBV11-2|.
TGTGCCAGCAGCTCTACCTCGGATGAGGATGAGCAGTTCTTC
CASSSTSDEDEQFF
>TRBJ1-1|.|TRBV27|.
TGTGCCAGCAGTGGGAGGACTGAAGCTTTCTTT
CASSGRTEAFF
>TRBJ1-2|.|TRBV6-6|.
TGTGCCAGCAGTTACCGGCGTTACAGGCCCGCGGGGGGCTACACCTTC
CASSYRRYRPAGGYTF
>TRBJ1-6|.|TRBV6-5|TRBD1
TGTGCCAGCAGACCTCCGACAGGGGCCAATTCACCCCTCCACTTT
CASRPPTGANSPLHF
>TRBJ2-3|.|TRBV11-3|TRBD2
TGTGCCAGCAGCTTAGATCGGACTAGCGGAGATACGCAGTATTTT
CASSLDRTSGDTQYF
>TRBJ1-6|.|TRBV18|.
TGTGCCAGCTCACCAATGGACAGTTGGAGCTTCGCGGGTTCACCCCTCCACTTT
CASSPMDSWSFAGSPLHF
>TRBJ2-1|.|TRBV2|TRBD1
TGTGCCAGCACGAGGGACAGCCTCGGGAATGAGCAGTTCTTC
CASTRDSLGNEQFF
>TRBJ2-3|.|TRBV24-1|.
TGTGCCACCAGTCCGGGGACTAGCACAGATACGCAGTATTTT
CATSPGTSTDTQYF
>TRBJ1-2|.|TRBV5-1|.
TGCGCCAGCAGCTTGGGGCAGAACTATGGCTACACCTTC
CASSLGQNYGYTF
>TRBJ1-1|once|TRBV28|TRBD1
TGTGCCAGCAGTTCACAGGGGGCAGAGGGCACTGAAGCTTTCTTT
CASSSQGAEGTEAFF
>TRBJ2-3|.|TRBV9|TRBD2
TGTGCCAGCAGCGGAAGCGGGGGGGCCCTTAGCACAGATACGCAGTATTTT
CASSGSGGALSTDTQYF
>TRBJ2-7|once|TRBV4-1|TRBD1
TGCGCCAGCAGCCACCTCACCGGGACAGGGTCCTACGAGCAGTACTTC
CASSHLTGTGSYEQYF
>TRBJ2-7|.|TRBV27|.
TGTGCCAGCAGCTCCCGTTTGGGCCAGGAGCAGTACTTC
CASSSRLGQEQYF
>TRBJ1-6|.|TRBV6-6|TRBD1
TGTGCCAGCAGTTTACTAAAGGACAGGGGATATTCACCCCTCCACTTT
CASSLLKDRGYSPLHF
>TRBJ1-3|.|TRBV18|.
TGTGCCAGCTCCGGACTGGCGAATGGAAACACCATATATTTT
CASSGLANGNTIYF
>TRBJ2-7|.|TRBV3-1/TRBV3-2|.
TGTGCCAGCAGCCAGAACACGGGGCAGGGGGAGCAGTACTTC
CASSQNTGQGEQYF
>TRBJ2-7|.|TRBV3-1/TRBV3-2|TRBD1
TGTGCCAGCAGCCAAGTGGGATCCGGGACAGGGTTAAGCGAGCAGTACTTC
CASSQVGSGTGLSEQYF
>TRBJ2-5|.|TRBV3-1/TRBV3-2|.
TGTGCCAGCGCACGGGACTACCAAGAGACCCAGTACTTC
CASARDYQETQYF
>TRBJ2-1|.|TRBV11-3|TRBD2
TGTGCCAGCAGCCCGACTAGCGGGATAAACAATGAGCAGTTCTTC
CASSPTSGINNEQFF
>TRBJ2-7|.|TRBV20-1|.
TGCAGTGCTAGTTCAGGACACTCTGGAGTCTACGAGCAGTACTTC
CSASSGHSGVYEQYF
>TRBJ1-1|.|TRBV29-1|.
TGCAGCGTTGAAGGAATACAGCTGAACACTGAAGCTTTCTTT
CSVEGIQLNTEAFF
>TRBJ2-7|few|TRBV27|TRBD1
TGTGCCAGCAGTTTGGTAGGGACAGGTTCCTACGAGCAGTACTTC
CASSLVGTGSYEQYF
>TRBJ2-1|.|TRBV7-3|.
TGTGCCAGCAGCTTACCTGAGGGGGGGAATGAGCAGTTCTTC
CASSLPEGGNEQFF
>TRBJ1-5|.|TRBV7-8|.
TGTGCCAGCAGCTTAGCCCCCTCAGGGAACGGCGCTCAGCCCCAGCATTTT
CASSLAPSGNGAQPQHF